What follows are 25 T cell receptor beta chains derived from one specimen sequenced in a study of vaccination and CD4 T cells after COVID-19. No antigens are known for them. Treatment in this sample: approximately 9-day PBMC culture with coronavirus spike peptide pools or control peptides (ViraFEST assay). The study sequenced cultured CD4+ T cell DNA using the Oncomine TCR Beta short-read assay. TCRdb analysed the PCR reads with MiXCR anew, one entry per CDR3 protein. The profile covers 14,000 to 15,000 distinct CDR3 sequences, with roughly 50% appearing a single time and more than 13% taken by the ten largest. The sequenced sample consisted of CD4+ T cells from blood, cultured in vitro. These receptors came from a human donor who had recovered from COVID-19.

The chain uses TRBV4-2 and TRBJ1-4, with unresolved D. Germline loops: CDR1 LGHNA, CDR2 YNFKEQ. The germline V and J ends were trimmed by 4 bases and 3 bases, with 15 bases remaining between them. This CDR3 has 16 residues. Here the CDR3 DNA reads TGTGCCAGCAGCCGCGTTGACGGTACCGCTAATGAAAAACTGTTTTTT. As protein: CASSRVDGTANEKLFF.

This clonotype was seen more than once but under ten times. The genes are TRBV27 and TRBJ1-2, with D possibly matching TRBD1 (6 bases). V lost 7 bases to trimming and J lost 7 bases, with 22 bases between them. Germline assignment: CDR1 MNHEY and CDR2 SMNVEV (reference sequence). This CDR3 contains 15 residues. The CDR3 DNA follows: TGTGCCAGCACCGCCTCCCCACAGGGAATTCGTGGCTACACCTTC. Translated, it gives CASTASPQGIRGYTF.

This clonotype was picked up a small number of times. The chain combines TRBV27 with TRBJ1-6; D possibly corresponds to TRBD1 (5 bases). This CDR3 contains 15 residues. The germline V gene has CDR1 MNHEY and CDR2 SMNVEV (reference sequence). V was shortened by 4 bases and J by 8 bases, with 15 bases between the two germline ends. As DNA, the CDR3 is TGTGCCAGCAGTTCCTCCGGGACGGTCTATTCACCCCTCCACTTT. Its protein product is CASSSSGTVYSPLHF.

V gene TRBV20-1 combines with J gene TRBJ1-4; D ambiguous. The germline V gene encodes CDR1 DFQATT and CDR2 SNEGSKA (reference sequence). The CDR3 is 10 amino acids. The V and J ends lost 5 bases and 4 bases respectively, with 2 bases between them. CDR3 in DNA: TGCAGTGCTTTTAATGAAAAACTGTTTTTT. This translates into CSAFNEKLFF.

This rearrangement joins TRBV7-2 to TRBJ2-7; D is possibly TRBD2 (5 bases). Trimming removed 1 base from V and 4 bases from J, with 17 bases in between. Germline V lookup: CDR1 SGHTA, CDR2 FQGNSA. The CDR3 length is 16 residues. The CDR3 DNA sequence: TGTGCCAGCAGCTTAGGGACCCCGGGAAAGGGATACGAGCAGTACTTC. Protein product: CASSLGTPGKGYEQYF. Full variable domain (missing parts from reference TRBV7-2 and TRBJ2-7): GAGVSQSPSNKVTEKGKDVELRCDPISGHTALYWYRQSLGQGLEFLIYFQGNSAPDKSGLPSDRFSAERTGGSVSTLTIQRTQQEDSAVYLCASSLGTPGKGYEQYFGPGTRLTVT.

This clonotype was recorded a few times. The genes are TRBV20-1 and TRBJ1-5; 9 nucleotides agree with TRBD1. This CDR3 comprises 15 residues. Losses at the gene ends were 4 bases for V and 1 base for J; bases not matched to a gene: 5. Germline CDR1 and CDR2: DFQATT and SNEGSKA (reference sequence). The CDR3 protein is CSANAGTGSNQPQHF. The CDR3 DNA is TGCAGTGCTAACGCCGGGACAGGGAGCAATCAGCCCCAGCATTTT.

The chain combines TRBV7-2 with TRBJ1-3, with D possibly being TRBD1 (5 bases). Trimming removed 1 base from V and 1 base from J, with 20 bases in between. Germline V CDR1 and CDR2: SGHTA, FQGNSA. The CDR3 is 19 residues long. The CDR3 loop reads CASSLDGGVGTLSGNTIYF. The DNA for the CDR3 is TGTGCCAGCAGCTTAGATGGTGGGGTGGGGACGTTATCTGGAAACACCATATATTTT.

The chain links TRBV19 to TRBJ1-6; no clear D. Germline V gives CDR1 LNHDA, CDR2 SQIVND (reference sequence). The V end was cut by 3 bases, the J end by 10 bases, with 10 bases between. This CDR3 comprises 13 residues. This chain's CDR3 is CASSMTEDSPLHF. Here the CDR3 DNA reads TGTGCCAGTAGTATGACGGAGGACTCACCCCTCCACTTT. Looking up the rest from reference TRBV19 and TRBJ1-6 gives the full variable domain: DGGITQSPKYLFRKEGQNVTLSCEQNLNHDAMYWYRQDPGQGLRLIYYSQIVNDFQKGDIAEGYSVSREKKESFPLTVTSAQKNPTAFYLCASSMTEDSPLHFGNGTRLTVT.

In this sample, this clonotype turned up a few times. The chain uses TRBV6-1 and TRBJ1-2, with D uncertain. The CDR3 consists of 12 residues. Trimming cost V 11 bases and J 5 bases, with 15 bases left between them. CDR1 is MNHNS, CDR2 SASEGT, per germline. CDR3 amino acids: CASGPRGYGYTF. The CDR3 coding sequence is TGTGCCTCCGGGCCCCGTGGGTATGGCTACACCTTC.

The chain couples TRBV5-4 to TRBJ1-1, with D unresolved. Per the germline V gene, CDR1 is SGHNT and CDR2 is YYREEE (reference sequence). The CDR3 is 13 residues long. V lost 4 bases and J 2 bases, leaving 9 bases between the germline ends. Here the CDR3 DNA reads TGTGCCAGCAGCCCGGACCTAAACACTGAAGCTTTCTTT. Protein product: CASSPDLNTEAFF.

V gene TRBV20-1 combines with J gene TRBJ2-5, with D perhaps TRBD1 (6 bases). Germline loops: CDR1 DFQATT, CDR2 SNEGSKA (reference sequence). The germline V and J ends were trimmed by 4 bases and 2 bases, with 8 bases remaining between them. This CDR3 comprises 12 residues. CDR3 coding DNA: TGCAGTGCTACAGGGGAACAAGAGACCCAGTACTTC. This encodes CSATGEQETQYF.

The rearrangement joins TRBV19 to TRBJ1-1; D perhaps matches TRBD1 (5 bases). Trimming stripped 10 bases from V and 2 bases from J, with 14 bases between. Germline lookup yields CDR1 LNHDA and CDR2 SQIVND (reference sequence). The CDR3 is 13 residues long. The CDR3 sequence is CATTGRINTEAFF. The CDR3 coding sequence is TGTGCCACGACGGGGCGGATAAACACTGAAGCTTTCTTT.

The rearrangement links TRBV19 to TRBJ1-4; 7 bases are shared with TRBD1. This CDR3 is built from 16 residues. Germline CDR1 and CDR2: LNHDA and SQIVND (reference sequence). V shed 10 bases, J shed 3 bases, and the junction held 14 bases outside the gene matches. The CDR3 nucleotides read TGTGCCACCCGGAGGGAGGGGGCGATCCCTAATGAAAAACTGTTTTTT. Protein: CATRREGAIPNEKLFF.

This sequence joins TRBV5-1 and TRBJ1-6, with D unclear. This CDR3 comprises 13 residues. With 1 base removed from V and 6 bases from J, the gap between germline ends came to 5 bases. Looked up from germline, CDR1 is SGHRS and CDR2 is YFSETQ. For the CDR3, the DNA is TGCGCCAGCAGCTTGAACATTAATTCACCCCTCCACTTT. Protein: CASSLNINSPLHF.

The rearrangement uses TRBV29-1 and TRBJ1-2, with 7 bases lining up with TRBD1. The CDR3 is 11 amino acids. Germline lookup yields CDR1 SQVTM and CDR2 ANQGSEA. Trimming removed 6 bases from V and 12 bases from J; junction bases left unmatched: 10. In DNA, the CDR3 is TGCAGCGTCGAGGGACAGTCTTTGAACACCTTC. This sequence encodes CSVEGQSLNTF.

The gene calls are TRBV6-1 and TRBJ2-5; 10 bases align to TRBD2. The CDR3 length is 12 residues. Per germline, CDR1 MNHNS and CDR2 SASEGT. V was clipped by 5 bases and J by 9 bases; unmatched bases: 3. This CDR3 reads CASSLAGAAQYF. CDR3 DNA: TGTGCCAGCAGTCTAGCGGGAGCGGCCCAGTACTTC.

The rearrangement joins TRBV7-2 to TRBJ1-2; 7 nucleotides agree with TRBD1. V lost 3 bases and J lost 1; bases outside the gene matches: 2. Germline lookup yields CDR1 SGHTA and CDR2 FQGNSA. CDR3 length equals 14 residues. CDR3 region: CASSFYRGNYGYTF. In DNA form, the CDR3 reads TGTGCCAGCAGCTTTTACAGGGGTAACTATGGCTACACCTTC.

The V call is TRBV5-4, the J call TRBJ2-5, with TRBD2 as a possible D gene (6 bases). The V and J ends lost 0 bases and 4 bases respectively, with 16 bases between them. CDR3 length: 16 residues. Germline V gives CDR1 SGHNT, CDR2 YYREEE (reference sequence). CDR3 sequence: CASSLDPGVSLETQYF. The CDR3 region has the DNA TGTGCCAGCAGCTTGGACCCGGGAGTTTCGTTAGAGACCCAGTACTTC.

The chain couples TRBV15 to TRBJ2-7, with D maybe TRBD1 (6 bases). This CDR3 is 15 amino acids long. CDR1 and CDR2 from the germline V gene are LNHNV and YYDKDF (reference sequence). V lost 1 base and J 1 base, leaving 11 bases between the germline ends. The CDR3 region is CATSRGDILSYEQYF. The CDR3 DNA is TGTGCCACCAGCAGAGGGGACATTCTATCCTACGAGCAGTACTTC. The variable domain in full, with the rest retrieved from reference TRBV15 and TRBJ2-7, is DAMVIQNPRYQVTQFGKPVTLSCSQTLNHNVMYWYQQKSSQAPKLLFHYYDKDFNNEADTPDNFQSRRPNTSFCFLDIRSPGLGDTAMYLCATSRGDILSYEQYFGPGTRLTVT.

This clonotype was seen only a few times. The chain uses TRBV19 and TRBJ2-5; 8 bases are a match to TRBD1. The junction had 2 bases not matched to a gene; V was cut back by 1 base and J by 7 bases. From germline, CDR1 is LNHDA and CDR2 SQIVND (reference sequence). This CDR3 spans 13 amino acids. CDR3 amino acids: CASSIGDRGTQYF. In DNA, the CDR3 is TGTGCCAGTAGTATAGGCGACAGGGGGACCCAGTACTTC.

In its sample, this clonotype was seen a few times. This CDR3 reads CASSLGRGINYGYTF. Here the CDR3 DNA reads TGTGCCAGCAGCTTAGGTCGGGGCATCAACTATGGCTACACCTTC. The chain is built from TRBV7-2 and TRBJ1-2, with D possibly being TRBD1 (5 bases). Germline V lookup: CDR1 SGHTA, CDR2 FQGNSA. V was pared by 1 base and J by 2 bases, with 11 bases between. The CDR3 contains 15 residues. Using reference TRBV7-2 and TRBJ1-2 for the parts outside the CDR3, the full variable domain is GAGVSQSPSNKVTEKGKDVELRCDPISGHTALYWYRQSLGQGLEFLIYFQGNSAPDKSGLPSDRFSAERTGGSVSTLTIQRTQQEDSAVYLCASSLGRGINYGYTFGSGTRLTVV.

This chain joins TRBV6-1 and TRBJ2-5; perhaps TRBD2 as D (6 bases). This CDR3 spans 13 amino acids. The V end lost 6 bases, the J end lost 1 base, and 9 bases lay between the germline ends. Per germline, CDR1 MNHNS and CDR2 SASEGT. CDR3 region: CASRRTTQETQYF. The CDR3, as DNA: TGTGCCAGCAGACGGACTACCCAAGAGACCCAGTACTTC.

This rearrangement joins TRBV5-4 to TRBJ2-3; D not resolved. V was cut by 4 bases and J by 5 bases, with 26 bases left in between. The germline V gene has CDR1 SGHNT and CDR2 YYREEE (reference sequence). The CDR3 is 18 amino acids. CDR3 amino acids: CASSPPPLSDSGLDTQYF. CDR3 in DNA: TGTGCCAGCAGCCCCCCCCCTTTGAGCGACTCAGGTCTAGATACGCAGTATTTT.

Note on this clonotype: One junction end disagrees with the germline gene, perhaps due to a read error. The rearrangement uses TRBV11-2 and TRBJ2-3, with 7 bases fitting TRBD1. The germline V gene has CDR1 SGHAT and CDR2 FQNNGV. There are 16 residues in the CDR3. CDR3 nucleotide sequence: TGTGCCAGCAGTTTAGGAGCACAGGGGCTGGCAGATACGCAGTATTTT. It is translated as CASSLGAQGLADTQYF.

This clonotype occurred a few times. The chain carries TRBV20-1 and TRBJ1-1; 7 bases match TRBD1. The CDR3 is 15 amino acids. The V and J ends lost 0 bases and 3 bases, in that order; junction bases with no gene match: 7. Germline CDR1 reads DFQATT; CDR2 reads SNEGSKA (reference sequence). The DNA for the CDR3 is TGCAGTGCTAGAGACCCCCGACAGGGCGACACTGAAGCTTTCTTT. Translating gives CSARDPRQGDTEAFF.